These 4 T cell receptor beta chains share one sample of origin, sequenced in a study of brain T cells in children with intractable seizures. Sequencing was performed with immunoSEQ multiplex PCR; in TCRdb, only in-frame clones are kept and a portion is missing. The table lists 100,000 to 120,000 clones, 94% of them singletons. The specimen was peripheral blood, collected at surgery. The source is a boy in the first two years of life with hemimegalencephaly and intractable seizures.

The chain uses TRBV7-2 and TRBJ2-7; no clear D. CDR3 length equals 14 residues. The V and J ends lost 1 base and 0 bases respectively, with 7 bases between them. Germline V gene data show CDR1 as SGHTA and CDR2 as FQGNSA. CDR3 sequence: CASSLERLSYEQYF. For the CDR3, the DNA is TGTGCCAGCAGCTTAGAACGCCTCTCCTACGAGCAGTACTTC.

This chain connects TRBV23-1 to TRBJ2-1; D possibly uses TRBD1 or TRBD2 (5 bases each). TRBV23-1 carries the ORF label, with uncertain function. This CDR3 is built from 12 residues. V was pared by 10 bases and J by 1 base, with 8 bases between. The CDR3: CAKGPSYNEQFF. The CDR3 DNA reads TGCGCCAAGGGACCATCCTACAATGAGCAGTTCTTC.

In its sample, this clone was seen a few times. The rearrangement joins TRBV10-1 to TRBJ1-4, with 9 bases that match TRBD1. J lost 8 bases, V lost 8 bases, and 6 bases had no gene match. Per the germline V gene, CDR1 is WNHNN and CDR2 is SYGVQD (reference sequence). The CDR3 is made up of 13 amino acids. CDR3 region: CASEGTGREKLFF. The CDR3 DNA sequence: TGCGCCAGCGAAGGGACAGGGAGGGAAAAACTGTTTTTT.

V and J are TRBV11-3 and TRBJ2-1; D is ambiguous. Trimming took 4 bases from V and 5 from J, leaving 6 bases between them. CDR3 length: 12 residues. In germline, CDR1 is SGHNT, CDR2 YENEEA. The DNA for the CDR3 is TGTGCCAGCAGCTCTAGGAACAATGAGCAGTTCTTC. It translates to CASSSRNNEQFF.